This T cell receptor (beta chain) stems from a study of T cell responses to AZD1222 COVID-19 vaccine. Notes on the study in general: Clonal diversity was possibly underestimated; the donors were predominantly white British and more often female. Increased Spike-specific TCR breadth and depth were observed after two AZD1222 doses.

Data came from immunoSEQ multiplex PCR; TCRdb stores just in-frame clones and leaves some out. This table has about 76,000 clones, about 80% appearing once. After removal of 1 base from V and 3 bases from J, the junction contained 5 bases not matched to a gene. CDR3 length: 15 residues. Germline V gene data show CDR1 as MNHEY and CDR2 as SMNVEV (reference sequence). As for this clone: Its target is unknown.

The sample consisted of peripheral blood, taken 28 days after the second dose of the MenACWY control vaccine. V is TRBV27 and J is TRBJ1-1; TRBD1 aligns across 7 bases. This sequence originates from an adult who received the MenACWY meningococcal vaccine as a control. CDR3 DNA: TGTGCCAGCAGTTTATTCCCCGACAGGGACACTGAAGCTTTCTTT. Residues: CASSLFPDRDTEAFF.